These 5 T cell receptor beta chains were all obtained from the same sample, sequenced in a study of blood T cell repertoires in COVID-19. The table came from immunoSEQ multiplex PCR; TCRdb's copy has only in-frame clones and leaves some out. The sample includes roughly 410,000 clones, about 89% of them seen just once. Source material: peripheral blood. The receptors shown here come from a woman in her sixties or seventies with COVID-19, enrolled during active disease.

The chain has TRBV2 and TRBJ1-2; no reliable D call. The V end lost 3 bases, the J end lost 8 bases, and 13 bases lay between the germline ends. CDR1 is SNHLY, CDR2 FYNNEI, per germline. This CDR3 contains 13 residues. The CDR3 spells CASSENLGTGYTF. The CDR3 bases are TGTGCCAGCAGTGAGAACCTAGGAACCGGCTACACCTTC.

V is TRBV7-3 and J is TRBJ1-1; D not resolved. There are 13 residues in the CDR3. CDR1 and CDR2 (germline): SGHTA, FQGTGA. V was clipped by 5 bases and J by 10 bases, with 17 bases between them. CDR3 region: CASSGRPGERAFF. The CDR3 coding sequence is TGTGCCAGCAGCGGGCGCCCCGGGGAAAGAGCTTTCTTT.

The DNA for the CDR3 is TGTGCCAGCAGTGAATCGAGCAGGGCTAACTATGGCTACACCTTC. It codes for CASSESSRANYGYTF. The chain recombines TRBV25-1 with TRBJ1-2, with D possibly TRBD1 on 5 matching bases. Germline loops: CDR1 MGHDK, CDR2 SYGVNS. The CDR3 is made up of 15 amino acids. The V end was cut by 1 base, the J end by 0 bases, with 9 bases between.

The chain links TRBV19 to TRBJ2-7; 9 nucleotides agree with TRBD1. From germline, CDR1 is LNHDA and CDR2 SQIVND (reference sequence). The CDR3 spans 14 residues. Trimming removed 8 bases from V and 0 bases from J; junction bases left unmatched: 5. DNA for the CDR3: TGTGCCAGTGTACCGGGACAGGGCTCCTACGAGCAGTACTTC. Translation gives CASVPGQGSYEQYF.

The rearrangement links TRBV6-6 to TRBJ1-3; D gene uncertain. CDR1 and CDR2 from the germline V gene are MNHNY and SVGAGI (reference sequence). This CDR3 has 14 residues. Trimming pared 3 bases from V and 1 base from J, leaving 7 bases between. CDR3 sequence reads: CASSYTSSGNTIYF. In nucleotides, the CDR3 is TGTGCCAGCAGTTATACTTCTTCTGGAAACACCATATATTTT.